One and the same sample provided the 19 T cell receptor beta chains below, sequenced in a study of blood T cells in healthy people across ages. A second PCR of 7 to 11 cycles used a sample-barcoded 5' primer and a J-beta primer mix. TCRdb itself ran the 5' RACE reads through MiXCR, one entry per CDR3 protein. This table has approximately 490,000 distinct CDR3 sequences, about 24% appearing once. These data also formed part of another study, on T cells of mothers and their children.

Sequencing used blood. The receptors shown here come from a boy between 10 and 17 years old in good health.

The chain couples TRBV6-6 to TRBJ2-7; 8 bases agree with TRBD1. The CDR3 runs 14 residues. Germline V gives CDR1 MNHNY, CDR2 SVGAGI (reference sequence). After removal of 6 bases from V and 4 bases from J, the junction contained 8 bases not matched to a gene. Here the CDR3 reads CASRYRGSDYEQYF. The CDR3 region has the DNA TGTGCCAGCAGATACAGGGGGAGCGATTACGAGCAGTACTTC.

This chain links TRBV18 with TRBJ2-7; 11 nucleotides agree with TRBD1. The CDR3 runs to 20 residues. Germline-derived CDR1 and CDR2 are KGHSH and LQKENI. Trimming at V came to 2 bases and at J to 0 bases, leaving 15 bases not matched to a gene. The CDR3 loop reads CASSPVQDRGRGPLSYEQYF. CDR3 DNA sequence: TGTGCCAGCTCACCAGTCCAGGACAGGGGGCGCGGGCCTCTCTCCTACGAGCAGTACTTC. Combining the CDR3 with reference TRBV18 and TRBJ2-7 gives the whole variable domain NAGVMQNPRHLVRRRGQEARLRCSPMKGHSHVYWYRQLPEEGLKFMVYLQKENIIDESGMPKERFSAEFPKEGPSILRIQQVVRGDSAAYFCASSPVQDRGRGPLSYEQYFGPGTRLTVT.

The chain links TRBV7-2 to TRBJ1-3; 7 bases match TRBD1. CDR3 length: 14 residues. V shed 4 bases and J 0 bases; nucleotides not matched to a gene: 0. Germline CDR1 is SGHTA and CDR2 is FQGNSA. In DNA form, the CDR3 reads TGTGCCAGCAGCTGGACAGGCTCTGGAAACACCATATATTTT. This translates into CASSWTGSGNTIYF.

This clonotype has a handful of counts. V gene TRBV4-3 combines with J gene TRBJ1-2; D is perhaps TRBD1 (5 bases). The CDR3 extends over 16 amino acids. In germline, CDR1 is LGHNA, CDR2 YSLEER. V dropped 3 bases and J dropped 7 bases, with 21 bases sitting between them. The CDR3 is CASSHPLRGKTAGYTF. In DNA, the CDR3 is TGCGCCAGCAGCCACCCGCTCCGGGGCAAGACGGCTGGCTACACCTTC.

The genes are TRBV7-2 and TRBJ2-3; possibly TRBD2 for D (6 bases). Trimming shortened V by 2 bases and J by 0 bases, and 12 bases separated the two germline ends. Germline V CDR1 and CDR2: SGHTA, FQGNSA. The CDR3 has 16 residues. CDR3 in DNA: TGTGCCAGCAGCTTAACCCCACTAGCTAGCACAGATACGCAGTATTTT. As protein: CASSLTPLASTDTQYF.

There are a few counts of this clonotype. A read error may account for a junction end that differs from germline. The J gene is TRBJ2-7, the V gene TRBV12-3 or TRBV12-4; no definite D call. This CDR3 is built from 13 residues. CDR3 residues: CTSRPPGGYEQYF. Written as DNA, the CDR3 is TGTACCAGCAGGCCCCCGGGCGGCTACGAGCAGTACTTC.

V is TRBV10-3 and J is TRBJ1-2; 8 bases are a match to TRBD1. The junction had 3 bases not matched to a gene; V was cut back by 2 bases and J by 4 bases. The germline V gene has CDR1 ENHRY and CDR2 SYGVKD. This CDR3 has 14 residues. CDR3: CAISEAGQGYGYTF. CDR3 bases: TGTGCCATCAGTGAGGCTGGACAGGGCTATGGCTACACCTTC.

This clonotype has ten or more counts. This chain uses TRBV28 with TRBJ1-6; 7 bases fit TRBD1. J was trimmed by 5 bases and V by 4 bases; bases with no gene match: 2. Looked up from germline, CDR1 is MDHEN and CDR2 is SYDVKM. The CDR3 contains 14 residues. As DNA, the CDR3 is TGTGCCAGCAGTTCGACAGGGAATAATTCACCCCTCCACTTT. It is translated as CASSSTGNNSPLHF. Together with reference TRBV28 and TRBJ1-6, the CDR3 gives the full variable domain: DVKVTQSSRYLVKRTGEKVFLECVQDMDHENMFWYRQDPGLGLRLIYFSYDVKMKEKGDIPEGYSVSREKKERFSLILESASTNQTSMYLCASSSTGNNSPLHFGNGTRLTVT.

This clonotype has only a few counts. The chain joins TRBV21-1 to TRBJ2-2. TRBV21-1 is a known pseudogene. CDR3 size: 18 residues. The CDR3 loop reads CASSKARGRRFNTGELFF. As DNA, the CDR3 is TGTGCCAGCAGCAAAGCGCGAGGTAGAAGATTTAACACCGGGGAGCTGTTTTTT.

V usage is TRBV5-4 and J usage is TRBJ2-7; D is possibly TRBD2 (6 bases). Germline V gene data show CDR1 as SGHNT and CDR2 as YYREEE (reference sequence). V was shortened by 4 bases and J by 7 bases, with 9 bases between the two germline ends. CDR3 length: 11 residues. The CDR3 DNA sequence: TGTGCCAGCAGCGGGACTGGGGAGCAGTACTTC. Its translation: CASSGTGEQYF.

In this sample, this clonotype turned up many times. The chain combines TRBV6-4 with TRBJ2-5, with D uncertain. V lost 0 bases to trimming and J lost 1 base, with 3 bases between them. In germline, CDR1 is MRHNA, CDR2 SNTAGT. The CDR3 contains 13 residues. This CDR3 is CASSDSPQETQYF. Written as DNA, the CDR3 is TGTGCCAGCAGTGACTCGCCCCAAGAGACCCAGTACTTC.

V usage is TRBV27 and J usage is TRBJ2-7; D gene unclear. Germline-derived CDR1 and CDR2 are MNHEY and SMNVEV (reference sequence). CDR3 size: 15 residues. Trimming removed 1 base at V and 0 bases at J, with 10 bases between. The CDR3 DNA sequence: TGTGCCAGCAGTTTATATGGGCAGAACTCCTACGAGCAGTACTTC. Translated, it gives CASSLYGQNSYEQYF.

This clonotype came up once. V and J are TRBV6-4 and TRBJ2-5, with 7 bases that match TRBD1. The DNA end favors TRBJ2-1, so the J call may be wrong. Germline V gene sequence: CDR1 MRHNA, CDR2 SNTAGT. The CDR3 is 13 amino acids. CDR3: CASSTGNVNEQFF. The CDR3 DNA sequence: TGTGCCAGCTCGACAGGGAATGTGAATGAGCAGTTCTTC.

This chain connects TRBV4-3 to TRBJ2-5; 9 bases agree with TRBD2. V trimming: 4 bases; J trimming: 5 bases; junction bases outside the gene matches: 8. Germline CDR1 and CDR2: LGHNA and YSLEER. The CDR3 contains 15 residues. CDR3 protein: CASSLGLAGIETQYF. The CDR3 DNA reads TGCGCCAGCAGCCTGGGCCTAGCGGGGATCGAGACCCAGTACTTC.

This chain uses TRBV6-2 or TRBV6-3 with TRBJ2-7; possibly TRBD1 or TRBD2 for D (5 bases each). Germline V gene data show CDR1 as MNHEY and CDR2 as SVGEGT. V was pared by 6 bases and J by 2 bases, with 14 bases between. The CDR3 length is 14 residues. The CDR3 region has the DNA TGTGCCAGCAGCGAACCGGGACCACCCTACGAGCAGTACTTC. Translation: CASSEPGPPYEQYF.

In its sample, this clonotype was seen a few times. V and J are TRBV18 and TRBJ2-5; D not resolved. The assigned J gene may be wrong: the sequence end matches TRBJ2-7 better. CDR1 and CDR2 from the germline V gene are KGHSH and LQKENI. This CDR3 comprises 13 residues. CDR3: CASSPNSAYEQYF. CDR3 DNA: TGTGCCAGCTCACCAAACAGTGCCTACGAGCAGTACTTC.

This clonotype has at least ten counts. The genes are TRBV29-1 and TRBJ2-5; possibly TRBD1 for D (6 bases). Per the germline V gene, CDR1 is SQVTM and CDR2 is ANQGSEA. The ends were cut back, 3 bases at V and 5 bases at J, with 16 bases in the middle. The CDR3 runs to 14 residues. The CDR3 region is CSVEFRGVSETQYF. The CDR3 DNA reads as TGCAGCGTTGAGTTCAGGGGTGTTTCGGAGACCCAGTACTTC.

The V call is TRBV5-1, the J call TRBJ2-3, with a tentative D call TRBD2 (6 bases). The germline V and J ends were trimmed by 2 bases and 3 bases, with 16 bases remaining between them. Per germline, CDR1 SGHRS and CDR2 YFSETQ. The CDR3 covers 16 residues. The CDR3 bases are TGCGCCAGCAGCTTTCGAGGCGGGGCTATTACAGATACGCAGTATTTT. Translated: CASSFRGGAITDTQYF.

This chain joins TRBV7-2 and TRBJ2-5; 7 bases fit TRBD2. The J segment lost 2 bases and the V segment lost 4 bases, leaving 10 bases of the junction unmatched. This CDR3 region has 16 residues. CDR1 and CDR2 (germline): SGHTA, FQGNSA. The DNA of the CDR3 is TGTGCCAGCAGCTCGGGGGGTAGCGTCCCACAAGAGACCCAGTACTTC. As protein: CASSSGGSVPQETQYF.